This is a list of T cell receptor beta chains from one sample in a study of T cells in Graves' hyperthyroidism and ophthalmopathy. TCRdb itself ran the multiplex PCR reads through MiXCR, one entry per CDR3 protein. The sample yields approximately 610,000 distinct CDR3 sequences, over 15% seen once. Sequencing used blood. All receptors come from a woman aged 18-29 years with Graves' hyperthyroidism. CDR3s include the opening cysteine and the closing phenylalanine or tryptophan. The D gene is left open where the match is weak. Clone size appears in some rows only: once, few, many, or a class for an expanded clone.

CASSQERPGLGRYEQYF TGTGCCAGCAGCCAAGAAAGACCGGGACTAGGTCGATACGAGCAGTACTTC TRBV3-1 many TRBJ2-7 TRBD2
CASMGQTHNEQFF TGTGCCAGTATGGGGCAGACCCACAATGAGCAGTTCTTC TRBV19 - TRBJ2-1 -
CASSGHLSTNEKLFF TGCGCCAGCAGTGGTCATCTTTCAACTAATGAAAAACTGTTTTTT TRBV10-2 - TRBJ1-4 -
CSASHNLNTEAFF TGCAGTGCTAGTCACAATTTGAACACTGAAGCTTTCTTT TRBV20-1 many TRBJ1-1 -
CSARVLGNEQFF TGCAGTGCTAGAGTTCTTGGCAATGAGCAGTTCTTC TRBV20-1 - TRBJ2-1 -
CASSLNSGRQREQYF TGTGCCAGCAGCCTAAATAGCGGGAGGCAACGCGAGCAGTACTTC TRBV28 - TRBJ2-7 TRBD2
CASSLVTSGRETQYF TGTGCCAGCAGCTTAGTAACTAGCGGGAGAGAGACCCAGTACTTC TRBV7-9 many TRBJ2-5 TRBD2
CASSSGGVDEQYF TGTGCCAGCAGTTCCGGGGGCGTGGACGAGCAGTACTTC TRBV12-3/TRBV12-4 many TRBJ2-7 -
CAISASSALGGTQYF TGTGCCATCAGTGCCTCTAGCGCTCTCGGGGGTACGCAGTATTTT TRBV10-3 many TRBJ2-3 -
CASSPARGFSYNEQFF TGTGCCAGCAGCCCCGCGCGGGGGTTCTCCTACAATGAGCAGTTCTTC TRBV3-1 - TRBJ2-1 TRBD2
CASSGRGVTDTQYF TGTGCCAGCAGCGGGCGAGGTGTCACAGATACGCAGTATTTT TRBV9 many TRBJ2-3 -
CSARDSGYEQFF TGCAGTGCTAGAGATTCAGGGTATGAGCAGTTCTTC TRBV20-1 - TRBJ2-1 -
CASRIVGGPQEPQHF TGTGCCAGCAGAATCGTCGGGGGCCCCCAAGAGCCCCAGCATTTT TRBV6-1 few TRBJ1-5 -
CAAPLNNEQFF TGTGCCGCGCCTCTTAACAATGAGCAGTTCTTC TRBV30 - TRBJ2-1 -
CAIRVGLAGYEQFF TGTGCCATCAGAGTAGGTCTAGCGGGTTATGAGCAGTTCTTC TRBV10-3 - TRBJ2-1 TRBD2
CASSSRTSGRWNEQFF TGTGCCAGCAGCTCCAGGACTAGCGGGAGATGGAATGAGCAGTTCTTC TRBV11-2 many TRBJ2-1 TRBD2
CAWTPQGHSYEQYF TGTGCCTGGACCCCACAGGGACACTCCTACGAGCAGTACTTC TRBV30 many TRBJ2-7 -
CATSAVTGAPGPSQHF TGTGCCACCAGTGCCGTGACAGGGGCCCCGGGTCCGTCCCAGCATTTT TRBV24-1 - TRBJ1-5 TRBD1
CASSLAVTANYGYTF TGTGCCAGCAGCTTAGCGGTGACAGCTAACTATGGCTACACCTTC TRBV7-9 many TRBJ1-2 -
CAWSRAGSVNTEAFF TGTGCCTGGAGTCGGGCAGGGTCTGTGAACACTGAAGCTTTCTTT TRBV30 few TRBJ1-1 -
CASSFSPRSSYNEQFF TGTGCCAGCAGTTTCTCACCTAGAAGCTCCTACAATGAGCAGTTCTTC TRBV27 - TRBJ2-1 -
CASSSPGQVSYEQFF TGTGCCAGCAGCTCACCGGGACAGGTCTCATATGAGCAGTTCTTC TRBV3-1 many TRBJ2-1 TRBD1
CAISELGENEQFF TGTGCCATCAGTGAGCTCGGTGAAAATGAGCAGTTCTTC TRBV10-3 many TRBJ2-1 -
CAISRAGKGAYEQYF TGTGCCATCAGTCGAGCGGGAAAGGGGGCCTACGAGCAGTACTTC TRBV10-3 - TRBJ2-7 -
CASTKDRGDEQFF TGTGCCAGCACCAAGGACAGGGGTGATGAGCAGTTCTTC TRBV11-2 many TRBJ2-1 TRBD1
CAWSRMWSEQFF TGTGCCTGGAGTAGGATGTGGAGTGAGCAGTTCTTC TRBV30 many TRBJ2-1 -
CASSRQQPSVGYTF TGCGCCAGCAGTCGGCAACAACCCTCGGTGGGCTACACCTTC TRBV5-1 many TRBJ1-2 -
CASSLFGGATNEKLFF TGTGCCAGCAGTTTATTCGGGGGTGCGACTAATGAAAAACTGTTTTTT TRBV27 many TRBJ1-4 -
CASSFRGGANEQFF TGTGCCAGCAGTTTTAGGGGGGGGGCCAATGAGCAGTTCTTC TRBV12-3/TRBV12-4 - TRBJ2-1 -